The 18 T cell receptor beta chains in this list originate from one sample, sequenced in a study of CXCR3-negative and CXCR3-positive naive CD8 T cells. Libraries of TRB cDNA were made by 5' RACE and carried UMIs. TCRdb reprocessed the 5' RACE reads, keeping one entry per CDR3 protein, no DNA. In all, the sample yields over 80,000 distinct CDR3 sequences. Sequencing input: naive CXCR3- CD8+ T cells from blood. Subset indicated: CD45RO-CCR7+CD27+CD95- naive CD8+ T cells lacking CXCR3 (TNR3-). Receptors were obtained from a human donor in good health. Some clones in this sample may be carry-over from other donors' samples.

This chain connects TRBV29-1 to TRBJ2-2. CDR1 is SQVTM, CDR2 ANQGSEA, per germline. The CDR3 runs to 13 residues. The CDR3 spells CSVCLQNTGELFF.

V gene TRBV18 combines with J gene TRBJ2-1; the TRBD2 assignment by TCRdb is unverifiable without DNA. CDR1 is KGHSH and CDR2 is LQKENI in the germline V gene. The CDR3 extends over 19 amino acids. The CDR3 sequence is CASSPPGLAGGSSYNEQFF.

The V gene is TRBV19, the J gene TRBJ2-1; the D gene TCRdb calls, TRBD1, cannot be checked with no DNA. Germline lookup yields CDR1 LNHDA and CDR2 SQIVND (reference sequence). The CDR3 is 14 residues long. The CDR3 region is CASSLLARDNEQFF. The whole variable domain, filled in from reference TRBV19 and TRBJ2-1, reads DGGITQSPKYLFRKEGQNVTLSCEQNLNHDAMYWYRQDPGQGLRLIYYSQIVNDFQKGDIAEGYSVSREKKESFPLTVTSAQKNPTAFYLCASSLLARDNEQFFGPGTRLTVL.

The rearrangement uses TRBV29-1 and TRBJ2-4; the TCRdb call, TRBD1, lacks DNA for checking. The CDR3 spans 14 residues. Germline assignment: CDR1 SQVTM and CDR2 ANQGSEA. CDR3 loop: CSATGAIAKNIQYF.

V usage is TRBV7-3 and J usage is TRBJ2-3; no DNA is available, so the TRBD2 call from TCRdb remains unchecked. The germline gives CDR1 SGHTA, CDR2 FQGTGA. The CDR3 spans 14 residues. The CDR3 sequence is CASGGTSETDTQYF.

This chain links TRBV25-1 with TRBJ1-1; the D gene TCRdb calls, TRBD1, cannot be checked with no DNA. This CDR3 spans 15 amino acids. In germline, CDR1 is MGHDK, CDR2 SYGVNS. CDR3 residues: CASSGDSRKRTEAFF.

The gene calls are TRBV7-2 and TRBJ2-1; TCRdb lists TRBD2, though no DNA is available to test this call. Germline CDR1 SGHTA, CDR2 FQGNSA. The CDR3 runs to 15 residues. CDR3 region: CASSLSSGGHNEQFF.

The chain has TRBV6-4 and TRBJ2-2. The V gene's germline CDR1 is MRHNA and CDR2 SNTAGT. This CDR3 comprises 13 residues. CDR3 protein: CASSDQRTGELFF.

V and J are TRBV5-1 and TRBJ2-7; TCRdb designates TRBD1, a call that cannot be tested without DNA. From germline, CDR1 is SGHRS and CDR2 YFSETQ. The CDR3 is made up of 14 amino acids. The CDR3 loop is CASSPGHATYEQYF.

V is TRBV7-9 and J is TRBJ2-1; checking the TCRdb D call of TRBD1 is not possible without DNA. The CDR3 has 15 residues. Germline V gives CDR1 SEHNR, CDR2 FQNEAQ (reference sequence). The CDR3 loop reads CASSPWDSKGNEQFF.

The V call is TRBV12-3 or TRBV12-4, the J call TRBJ2-1. The CDR3 loop spans 16 amino acids. CDR3 in amino acids: CASSFGPLSSYNEQFF.

V usage is TRBV28 and J usage is TRBJ2-3; the TCRdb D gene call, TRBD2, has no DNA to confirm it. The length of the CDR3 is 12 residues. Germline assignment: CDR1 MDHEN and CDR2 SYDVKM. The CDR3 loop is CATLAFPDTQYF.

This sequence joins TRBV20-1 and TRBJ1-3; no DNA is available, so the TRBD1 call from TCRdb remains unchecked. The CDR3 contains 13 residues. The germline CDR1 and CDR2 sequences are DFQATT and SNEGSKA (reference sequence). The CDR3 here is CSARGQGGNTIYF.

The V and J genes are TRBV20-1 and TRBJ2-1; TCRdb selects TRBD1, and the lack of DNA leaves this call unchecked. Germline CDR1 and CDR2: DFQATT and SNEGSKA (reference sequence). This CDR3 contains 17 residues. The CDR3 region is CSARPRTIDLSYNEQFF.

The rearrangement joins TRBV29-1 to TRBJ2-1; TCRdb's D call of TRBD2 is untestable without DNA. The CDR3 runs 15 residues. In germline, CDR1 is SQVTM, CDR2 ANQGSEA. CDR3 sequence reads: CSVEPAGLETHEQFF.

The genes are TRBV29-1 and TRBJ2-3; with no DNA, the TCRdb D assignment of TRBD1 cannot be verified. The CDR3 loop spans 15 amino acids. CDR1 and CDR2 (germline): SQVTM, ANQGSEA. This CDR3 reads CSVEGDRVGRDTQYF.

The chain joins TRBV7-9 to TRBJ1-4; TCRdb indicates TRBD1, and absent DNA this call remains unverified. Looked up from germline, CDR1 is SEHNR and CDR2 is FQNEAQ (reference sequence). This CDR3 has 19 residues. The CDR3 region is CASSPRDSVYNATNEKLFF.

The chain links TRBV29-1 to TRBJ1-2. Germline loops: CDR1 SQVTM, CDR2 ANQGSEA. The CDR3 totals 12 residues. The CDR3 protein is CSVDEGMDGYTF.